The rows below give T cell receptor beta chains drawn from one sample of a study of STAT3 mutations in large granular lymphocyte leukemia. Using immunoSEQ multiplex PCR, the repertoire was profiled, and TCRdb retains in-frame clones only, with some absent. The sample records 9,500 to 15,000 clones, 76% being singletons. The sequenced sample consisted of peripheral blood mononuclear cells. Source of these receptors: a man aged 60 to 69 with T-cell large granular lymphocyte leukemia. Some clones in this sample may be carry-over from other donors' samples. Each CDR3 is given with its conserved first and last residue. A D gene is named only where the DNA matches it firmly. Some rows mark clone size as missing; the rest say once, few, many or name a class of expanded clone.

CDR3 DNA	CDR3 protein	V gene	clone size	J gene	D gene
TGTGCCAGCAGTTTGATCAGGGGAGCACTTAGCACAGATACGCAGTATTTT	CASSLIRGALSTDTQYF	TRBV27	NA	TRBJ2-3	NA
TGTGCCAGCTCACCCCCGTCCGGGGGGAGCTCCTACAATGAGCAGTTCTTC	CASSPPSGGSSYNEQFF	TRBV18	once	TRBJ2-1	TRBD2
TGTGCCAGCAGTTTAAACAGGGGCCCCTACAATGAGCAGTTCTTC	CASSLNRGPYNEQFF	TRBV13	NA	TRBJ2-1	TRBD1
TGTGCCAGCAGCCAAGACGGAACGGGCGCTAGCACAGATACGCAGTATTTT	CASSQDGTGASTDTQYF	TRBV4-2	once	TRBJ2-3	NA
TGTGCCAGCAGCCGGACAGGGGGATACAATGAGCAGTTCTTC	CASSRTGGYNEQFF	TRBV28	NA	TRBJ2-1	TRBD1
TGTGCCAGCAGTTTAGGGGCAGGTCTTAGCAATCAGCCCCAGCATTTT	CASSLGAGLSNQPQHF	TRBV27	few	TRBJ1-5	NA
TGTGCCAGCAGCGTAGAGGGGCAGCGGTTCTACAATGAGCAGTTCTTC	CASSVEGQRFYNEQFF	TRBV9	few	TRBJ2-1	NA
TGTGCCAGCCACTCAATCCGACCGGGGTACACTGAAGCTTTCTTT	CASHSIRPGYTEAFF	TRBV6-5	NA	TRBJ1-1	NA
TGTGCCAGCAGCTTAACGGGGTACTACGAGCAGTACTTC	CASSLTGYYEQYF	TRBV7-8	NA	TRBJ2-7	NA
TGTGCCTGGAGTAGGGCCGCAAATCAGCCCCAGCATTTT	CAWSRAANQPQHF	TRBV30	NA	TRBJ1-5	NA
TGTGCCTGGAGTGTACCCCTCGGACAGGGAGGAAGCAATCAGCCCCAGCATTTT	CAWSVPLGQGGSNQPQHF	TRBV30	once	TRBJ1-5	TRBD1
TGTGCCAGCTCACCCGAGATGAGAAACACCATATATTTT	CASSPEMRNTIYF	TRBV18	NA	TRBJ1-3	NA
TGTGCCAGCAGCCGCGGCACAGGGGAATCGGAGACCCAGTACTTC	CASSRGTGESETQYF	TRBV7-2	NA	TRBJ2-5	TRBD1
TGTGCCAGCAGCCCAACGGGACAGGGGAGCGATCAGCCCCAGCATTTT	CASSPTGQGSDQPQHF	TRBV7-9	NA	TRBJ1-5	TRBD1
TGTGCCAGTAGTGCGGGACAGGGGTACGAGCAGTACTTC	CASSAGQGYEQYF	TRBV19	NA	TRBJ2-7	TRBD1
TGTGCCAGCAGTACCCAAGACGGAGTCTCTGGAAACACCATATATTTT	CASSTQDGVSGNTIYF	TRBV28	NA	TRBJ1-3	NA
TGCGCCAGCAGCCGAGGGGGCGGGAGTTCCTACGAGCAGTACTTC	CASSRGGGSSYEQYF	TRBV4-1	NA	TRBJ2-7	NA
TGTGCCAGCAGTGAGGGGACCGGCTGGGAGCAGTACTTC	CASSEGTGWEQYF	TRBV27	NA	TRBJ2-7	NA
TGTGCCAGCAGCTTTCGGGAAGCGGCGAACACTGAAGCTTTCTTT	CASSFREAANTEAFF	TRBV7-6	NA	TRBJ1-1	NA
TGTGCCAGCAGCCCCCGGTGGGGGGCCTACGAGCAGTACTTC	CASSPRWGAYEQYF	TRBV9	NA	TRBJ2-7	NA
TGTGCCAGCAGTGAGACTAGCGGGTCCACCGGGGAGCTGTTTTTT	CASSETSGSTGELFF	TRBV27	once	TRBJ2-2	TRBD2
TGCGCCAGCAGGCCCACAGCGGGAGAGGCTGGCAATGAGCAGTTCTTC	CASRPTAGEAGNEQFF	TRBV5-1	NA	TRBJ2-1	TRBD2
TGTGCCAGCAGCAACAGGGGGGCGTGGAGCACCGGGGAGCTGTTTTTT	CASSNRGAWSTGELFF	TRBV7-9	NA	TRBJ2-2	TRBD1
TGTGCCAGCAGTAGGACGGGCGCTAACTATGGCTACACCTTC	CASSRTGANYGYTF	TRBV7-6	NA	TRBJ1-2	NA
TGTGCCAGCTTTACGGGCAGAGCTAACTATGGCTACACCTTC	CASFTGRANYGYTF	TRBV18	NA	TRBJ1-2	NA
TGTGCCAGTAGTAGTGGCGGGAGACTCAATGAGCAGTTCTTC	CASSSGGRLNEQFF	TRBV19	NA	TRBJ2-1	TRBD2
TGCGCCAGCAGCCAAGTCGCGGGGCAAGGCTACACCTTC	CASSQVAGQGYTF	TRBV4-1	NA	TRBJ1-2	NA
TGTGCCAGCAGCCCAGAGGGCGAAGCGGGAGGCATCGAGCAGTACTTC	CASSPEGEAGGIEQYF	TRBV7-6	NA	TRBJ2-7	TRBD2
TGTGCCAGCAGCTTAGGACAGGGAATCCCCTTTGGGTACGAGCAGTACTTC	CASSLGQGIPFGYEQYF	TRBV7-6	NA	TRBJ2-7	TRBD1
TGTGCCAGCAGCCTCTGGGGGGGCATGAACACTGAAGCTTTCTTT	CASSLWGGMNTEAFF	TRBV7-9	NA	TRBJ1-1	NA
TGTGCCAGCAGCCCCCGCCTAGCGGGAGTGGGAGAGCAGTACTTC	CASSPRLAGVGEQYF	TRBV7-8	once	TRBJ2-7	TRBD2
TGTGCCAGTAGTATAGTCCGAGCGGGAGATCAGTTCTTC	CASSIVRAGDQFF	TRBV19	NA	TRBJ2-1	TRBD2
TGTGCCAGCAGCCAGACCGGGACAGCGAACACTGAAGCTTTCTTT	CASSQTGTANTEAFF	TRBV6-6	NA	TRBJ1-1	TRBD1
TGTGCCAGCAGCTTACTTGGCGGAAACACTGAAGCTTTCTTT	CASSLLGGNTEAFF	TRBV7-9	NA	TRBJ1-1	NA
TGTGCCAGCAGCGCCCCGCTCCTACGGAACACCATATATTTT	CASSAPLLRNTIYF	TRBV7-9	NA	TRBJ1-3	NA
TGTGCCAGCAGTTTCCGATCTGGGGCCAACGTCCTGACTTTC	CASSFRSGANVLTF	TRBV28	NA	TRBJ2-6	NA
TGTGCCATCAGTGCGGTTAGCGGGAAGGGCTCCTACGAGCAGTACTTC	CAISAVSGKGSYEQYF	TRBV10-3	NA	TRBJ2-7	TRBD2
TGTGCCAGCAGCTTAGCGAAGGTAGCGGGAGGGCAGCAGTACTTC	CASSLAKVAGGQQYF	TRBV7-2	NA	TRBJ2-7	TRBD2
TGTGCCAGCAGCCGGGACGGGAACTATGGCTACACCTTC	CASSRDGNYGYTF	TRBV5-6	NA	TRBJ1-2	NA
TGTGCCAGCAGCTTTAGGAGCACAGATACGCAGTATTTT	CASSFRSTDTQYF	TRBV5-6	NA	TRBJ2-3	NA
TGTGCCAGCACCCCGGACAGCCACACAGATACGCAGTATTTT	CASTPDSHTDTQYF	TRBV27	NA	TRBJ2-3	NA
TGTGCTAGTGGTTTACGACCGGTCTATGGCTACACCTTC	CASGLRPVYGYTF	TRBV12-5	few	TRBJ1-2	NA